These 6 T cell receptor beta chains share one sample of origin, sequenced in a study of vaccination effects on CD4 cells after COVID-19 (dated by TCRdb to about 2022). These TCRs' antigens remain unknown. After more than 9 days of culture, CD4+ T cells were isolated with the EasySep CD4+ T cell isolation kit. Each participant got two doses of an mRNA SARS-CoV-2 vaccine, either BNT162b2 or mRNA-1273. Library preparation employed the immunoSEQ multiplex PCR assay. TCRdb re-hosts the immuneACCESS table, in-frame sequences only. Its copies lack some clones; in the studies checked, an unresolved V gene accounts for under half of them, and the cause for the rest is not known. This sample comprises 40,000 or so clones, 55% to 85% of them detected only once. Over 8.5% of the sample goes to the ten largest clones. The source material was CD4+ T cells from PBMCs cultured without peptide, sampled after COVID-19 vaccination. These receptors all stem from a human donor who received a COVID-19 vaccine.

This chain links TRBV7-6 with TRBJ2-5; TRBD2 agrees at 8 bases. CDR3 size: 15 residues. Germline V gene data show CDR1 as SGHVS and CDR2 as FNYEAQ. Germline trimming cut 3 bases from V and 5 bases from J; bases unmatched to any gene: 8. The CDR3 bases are TGTGCCAGCAGCTTGACGGGACTAGTAAGCGAGACCCAGTACTTC. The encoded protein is CASSLTGLVSETQYF.

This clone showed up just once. CDR3 sequence reads: CSVVGGANEKLFF. The CDR3 DNA sequence: TGCAGCGTCGTCGGTGGGGCCAATGAAAAACTGTTTTTT. The chain employs TRBV29-1 and TRBJ1-4; D might be TRBD1 (5 bases). CDR3 length: 13 residues. Germline lookup yields CDR1 SQVTM and CDR2 ANQGSEA. V lost 6 bases, J lost 5 bases, and 13 bases lay in between.

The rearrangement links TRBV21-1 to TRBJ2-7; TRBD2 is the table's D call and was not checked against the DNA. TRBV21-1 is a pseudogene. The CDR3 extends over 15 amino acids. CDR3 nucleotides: TGTGCCAGCAGCCAAGGGAGGGTACAGATCTACGAGCAGTACTTC. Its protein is CASSQGRVQIYEQYF.

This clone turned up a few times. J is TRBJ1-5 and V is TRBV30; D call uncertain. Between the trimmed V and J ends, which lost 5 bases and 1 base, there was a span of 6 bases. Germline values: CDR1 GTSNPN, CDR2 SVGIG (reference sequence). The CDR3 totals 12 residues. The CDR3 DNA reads TGTGCCTGGGGAGACAGCAATCAGCCCCAGCATTTT. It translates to CAWGDSNQPQHF.

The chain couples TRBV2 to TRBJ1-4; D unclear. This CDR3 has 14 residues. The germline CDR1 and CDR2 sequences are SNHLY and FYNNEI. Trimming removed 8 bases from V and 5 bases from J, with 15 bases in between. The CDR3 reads CASHWRTKNEKLFF. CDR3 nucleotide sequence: TGTGCCAGCCACTGGAGGACCAAGAATGAAAAACTGTTTTTT.

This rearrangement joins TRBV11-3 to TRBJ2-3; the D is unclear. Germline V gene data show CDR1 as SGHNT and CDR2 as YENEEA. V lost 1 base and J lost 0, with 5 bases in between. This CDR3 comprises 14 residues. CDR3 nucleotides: TGTGCCAGCAGCTTAGCGGCTAGCACAGATACGCAGTATTTT. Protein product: CASSLAASTDTQYF.